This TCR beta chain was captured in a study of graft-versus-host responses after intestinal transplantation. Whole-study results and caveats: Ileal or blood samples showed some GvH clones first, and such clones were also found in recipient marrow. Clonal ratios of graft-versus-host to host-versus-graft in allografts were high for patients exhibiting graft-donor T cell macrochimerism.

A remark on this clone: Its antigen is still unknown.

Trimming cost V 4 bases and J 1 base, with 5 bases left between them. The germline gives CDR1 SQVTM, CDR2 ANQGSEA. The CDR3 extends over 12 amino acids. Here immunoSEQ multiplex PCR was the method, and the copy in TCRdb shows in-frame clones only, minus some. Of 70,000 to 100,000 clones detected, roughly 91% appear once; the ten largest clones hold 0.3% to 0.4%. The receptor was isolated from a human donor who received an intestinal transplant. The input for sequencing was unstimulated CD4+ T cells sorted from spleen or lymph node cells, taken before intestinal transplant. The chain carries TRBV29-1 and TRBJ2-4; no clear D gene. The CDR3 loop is CSVAVAKNIQYF. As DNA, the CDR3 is TGCAGCGTTGCAGTCGCCAAAAACATTCAGTACTTC. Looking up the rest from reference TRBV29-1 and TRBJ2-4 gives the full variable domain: SAVISQKPSRDICQRGTSLTIQCQVDSQVTMMFWYRQQPGQSLTLIATANQGSEATYESGFVIDKFPISRPNLTFSTLTVSNMSPEDSSIYLCSVAVAKNIQYFGAGTRLSVL.